This T cell receptor (beta chain) was sequenced during a study of glioma-infiltrating T cells. This CDR3 has 14 amino acids. Germline V gives CDR1 DFQATT, CDR2 SNEGSKA (reference sequence). J was trimmed by 3 bases and V by 2 bases; bases with no gene match: 6. There are many counts of this clonotype. Antigen: not known. General observations from the study: Gliomas, especially low-grade, showed above-expected tissue-blood divergence; non-neoplastic patients showed below. Very few CDR3 sequences were shared between tissue and blood.

TCR alpha and beta CDR3 regions were amplified from RNA using iRepertoire nested multiplex PCR. One-step reverse transcription and amplification started from around 100-400 ng of tissue mRNA or PBMC total RNA. MiXCR, run by TCRdb on the multiplex PCR reads, gives a single entry per CDR3 protein. The sample records about 110,000 distinct CDR3 sequences, 20% to 25% being singletons. Sequencing input: glioma tissue, nonneoplastic brain tissue, or PBMCs (not recorded which). This receptor was obtained from a human donor with low-grade glioma or glioblastoma, undergoing nonglioma brain surgery, or in good health (not recorded which). The rearrangement uses TRBV20-1 and TRBJ2-5; 7 positions match TRBD2. This CDR3 is CSARSSGTKETQYF. The CDR3 nucleotides read TGCAGTGCTAGATCCAGCGGGACTAAAGAGACCCAGTACTTC.